This T cell receptor beta chain originates from a study of blood T cell repertoires in COVID-19. In the study overall: The United States, Italy and Spain provided the acute and convalescent COVID-19 samples. T cells, B-cell-depleted T cells, or PBMCs supplied cDNA or gDNA.

The V gene's germline CDR1 is SGHRS and CDR2 YFSETQ. CDR3 size: 14 residues. After removal of 3 bases from V and 5 bases from J, the junction contained 4 bases not matched to a gene. Per the authors' pipeline: Amplifying reference gene primers gave estimates of nucleated cell counts. Only in-frame clones appear in the TCRdb table, and some are missing; sequencing was by immunoSEQ multiplex PCR. Clone size and V and J calls were adopted from that table, with D and trimming inferred from the DNA. The data contain roughly 190,000 clones, 89% of them singletons. Participants, 18 to 89 years old, spanned around 26 US areas.

The TCR sequence derives from a woman aged 18-30 years who had recovered from COVID-19. The rearrangement uses TRBV5-1 and TRBJ2-7; 11 positions agree with TRBD1. Sequenced sample: PBMCs or T cells enriched from blood (not recorded which). The CDR3 protein is CASSWTGGMDEQYF. The CDR3 bases are TGCGCCAGCAGCTGGACAGGGGGCATGGACGAGCAGTACTTC.